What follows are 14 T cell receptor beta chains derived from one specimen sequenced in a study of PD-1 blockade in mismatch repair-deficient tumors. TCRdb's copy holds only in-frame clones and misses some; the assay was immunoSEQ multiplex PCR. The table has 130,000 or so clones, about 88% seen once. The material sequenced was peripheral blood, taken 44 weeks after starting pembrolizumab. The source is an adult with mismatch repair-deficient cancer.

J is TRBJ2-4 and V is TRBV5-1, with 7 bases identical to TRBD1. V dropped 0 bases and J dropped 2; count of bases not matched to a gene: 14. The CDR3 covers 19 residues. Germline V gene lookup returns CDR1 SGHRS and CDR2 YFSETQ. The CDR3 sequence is CASSLDGYRGALTKNIQYF. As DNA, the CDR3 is TGCGCCAGCAGCTTGGACGGGTACAGGGGCGCCCTGACCAAAAACATTCAGTACTTC.

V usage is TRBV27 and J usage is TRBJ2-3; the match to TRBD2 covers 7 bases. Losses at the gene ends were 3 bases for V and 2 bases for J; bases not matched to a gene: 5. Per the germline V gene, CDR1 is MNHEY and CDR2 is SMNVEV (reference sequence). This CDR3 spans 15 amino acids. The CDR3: CASSFLAAHTDTQYF. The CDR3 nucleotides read TGTGCCAGCAGTTTTCTAGCGGCCCACACAGATACGCAGTATTTT.

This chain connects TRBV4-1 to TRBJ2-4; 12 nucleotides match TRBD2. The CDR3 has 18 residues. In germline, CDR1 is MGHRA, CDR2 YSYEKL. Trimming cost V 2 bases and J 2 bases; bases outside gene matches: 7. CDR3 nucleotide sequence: TGCGCCAGCAGCCAACTAGCGGGAGGGCCTCTGCCCAAAAACATTCAGTACTTC. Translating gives CASSQLAGGPLPKNIQYF.

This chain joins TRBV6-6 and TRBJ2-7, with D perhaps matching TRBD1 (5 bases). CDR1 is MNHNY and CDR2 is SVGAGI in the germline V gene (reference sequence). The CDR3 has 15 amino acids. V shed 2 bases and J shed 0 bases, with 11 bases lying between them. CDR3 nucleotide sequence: TGTGCCAGCAGTTACAAAGGGGATCCCTCCTACGAGCAGTACTTC. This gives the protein CASSYKGDPSYEQYF.

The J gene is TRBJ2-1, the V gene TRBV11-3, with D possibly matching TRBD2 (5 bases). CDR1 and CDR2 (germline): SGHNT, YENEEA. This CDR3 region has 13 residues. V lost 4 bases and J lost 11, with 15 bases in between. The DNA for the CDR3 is TGTGCCAGCAGCTCCAGTCAAGAGCGGCAGCAGTTCTTC. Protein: CASSSSQERQQFF. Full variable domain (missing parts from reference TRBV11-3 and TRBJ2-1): EAGVVQSPRYKIIEKKQPVAFWCNPISGHNTLYWYLQNLGQGPELLIRYENEEAVDDSQLPKDRFSAERLKGVDSTLKIQPAELGDSAVYLCASSSSQERQQFFGPGTRLTVL.

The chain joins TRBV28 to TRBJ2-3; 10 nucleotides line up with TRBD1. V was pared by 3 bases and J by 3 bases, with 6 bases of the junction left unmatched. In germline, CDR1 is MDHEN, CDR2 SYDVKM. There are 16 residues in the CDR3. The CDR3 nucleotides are TGTGCCAGCAGTTTCCCCGCGGGACAGGGGACAGATACGCAGTATTTT. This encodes CASSFPAGQGTDTQYF.

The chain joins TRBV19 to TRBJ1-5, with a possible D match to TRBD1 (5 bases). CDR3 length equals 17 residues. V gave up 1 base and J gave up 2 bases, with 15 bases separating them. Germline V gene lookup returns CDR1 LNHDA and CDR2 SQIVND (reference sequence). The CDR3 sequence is CASSIGLVGRGNQPQHF. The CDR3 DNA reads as TGTGCCAGTAGTATAGGCTTAGTCGGCAGGGGCAATCAGCCCCAGCATTTT.

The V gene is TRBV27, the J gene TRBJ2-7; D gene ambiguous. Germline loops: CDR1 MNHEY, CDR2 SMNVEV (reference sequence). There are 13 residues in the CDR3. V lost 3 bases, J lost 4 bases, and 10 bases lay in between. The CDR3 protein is CASSFHSRYEQYF. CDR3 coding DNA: TGTGCCAGCAGTTTCCATAGCAGGTACGAGCAGTACTTC.

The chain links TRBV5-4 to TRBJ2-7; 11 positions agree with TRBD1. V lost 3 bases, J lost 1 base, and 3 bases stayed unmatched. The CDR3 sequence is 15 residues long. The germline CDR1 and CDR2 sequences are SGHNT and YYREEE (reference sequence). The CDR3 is CASSWTGGASYEQYF. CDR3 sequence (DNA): TGTGCCAGCAGCTGGACAGGGGGCGCTTCCTACGAGCAGTACTTC. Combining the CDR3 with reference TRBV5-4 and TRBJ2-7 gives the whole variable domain ETGVTQSPTHLIKTRGQQVTLRCSSQSGHNTVSWYQQALGQGPQFIFQYYREEENGRGNFPPRFSGLQFPNYSSELNVNALELDDSALYLCASSWTGGASYEQYFGPGTRLTVT.

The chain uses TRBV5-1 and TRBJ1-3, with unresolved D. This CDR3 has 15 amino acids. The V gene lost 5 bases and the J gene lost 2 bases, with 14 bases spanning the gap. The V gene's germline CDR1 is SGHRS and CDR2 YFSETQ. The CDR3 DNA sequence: TGCGCCAGCAGTTCGCTCGGGTCCCCTGGAAACACCATATATTTT. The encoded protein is CASSSLGSPGNTIYF.

The CDR3 loop is CASSWGGVAEAFF. The CDR3 DNA reads TGTGCCAGCAGCTGGGGGGGGGTGGCTGAAGCTTTCTTT. The V call is TRBV2, the J call TRBJ1-1; D might be TRBD1 (5 bases). V was trimmed by 6 bases and J by 6 bases, leaving 14 bases between them. The germline V gene encodes CDR1 SNHLY and CDR2 FYNNEI. This CDR3 spans 13 amino acids.

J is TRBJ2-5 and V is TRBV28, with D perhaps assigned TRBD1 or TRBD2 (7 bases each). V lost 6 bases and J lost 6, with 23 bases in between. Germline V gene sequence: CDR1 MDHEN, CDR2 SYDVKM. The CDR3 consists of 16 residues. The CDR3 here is CASRRNRAGGVQTQYF. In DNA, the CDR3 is TGTGCCAGCAGAAGAAACCGGGCAGGGGGGGTCCAGACCCAGTACTTC.

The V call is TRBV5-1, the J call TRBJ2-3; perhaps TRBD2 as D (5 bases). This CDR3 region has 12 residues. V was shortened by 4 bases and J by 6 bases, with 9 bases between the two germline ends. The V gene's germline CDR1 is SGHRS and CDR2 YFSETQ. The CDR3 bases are TGCGCCAGCAGCACCAGCGGCGATACGCAGTATTTT. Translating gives CASSTSGDTQYF.

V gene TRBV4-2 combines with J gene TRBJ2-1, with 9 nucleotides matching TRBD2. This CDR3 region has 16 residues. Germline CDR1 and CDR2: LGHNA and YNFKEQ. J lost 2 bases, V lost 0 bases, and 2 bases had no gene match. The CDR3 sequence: CASSQDEREAYNEQFF. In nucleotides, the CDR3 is TGTGCCAGCAGCCAAGACGAGCGGGAGGCCTACAATGAGCAGTTCTTC.